This T cell receptor beta chain was found in a study of beta chain features in type 1 diabetes. This clone turned up a few times. Its antigen is unknown. The whole isolated RNA underwent reverse transcription, so sequencing captured expressed TCRB transcripts. Measured with immunoSEQ multiplex PCR; TCRdb has only the in-frame clones, and not every one. This sample carries about 190,000 clones, around 8% of them seen once, and the ten largest clones take 0.94%. The CDR3 extends over 16 amino acids. V gave up 0 bases and J gave up 7 bases; unmatched junction bases: 10. From germline, CDR1 is SGHRS and CDR2 YFSETQ. Study conclusions and caveats: Type 1 diabetes patients had TCRB CDR3s that were shorter (moderately but significantly so) in all four CD4+ subsets. Patients with type 1 diabetes showed fewer VDJ junction insertions and more deletions. Relative to healthy donors, patients appeared to have naive, central memory and Treg TCRB repertoires that were more similar.

The chain combines TRBV5-1 with TRBJ2-7, with 10 bases fitting TRBD1. The clonotype originates from a woman aged 40 to 50 with type 1 diabetes. The sample was central memory CD4+ T cells from blood. CDR3 region: CASSLGTRQGAGEQYF. CDR3 nucleotide sequence: TGCGCCAGCAGCTTGGGGACCCGACAGGGGGCAGGGGAGCAGTACTTC.